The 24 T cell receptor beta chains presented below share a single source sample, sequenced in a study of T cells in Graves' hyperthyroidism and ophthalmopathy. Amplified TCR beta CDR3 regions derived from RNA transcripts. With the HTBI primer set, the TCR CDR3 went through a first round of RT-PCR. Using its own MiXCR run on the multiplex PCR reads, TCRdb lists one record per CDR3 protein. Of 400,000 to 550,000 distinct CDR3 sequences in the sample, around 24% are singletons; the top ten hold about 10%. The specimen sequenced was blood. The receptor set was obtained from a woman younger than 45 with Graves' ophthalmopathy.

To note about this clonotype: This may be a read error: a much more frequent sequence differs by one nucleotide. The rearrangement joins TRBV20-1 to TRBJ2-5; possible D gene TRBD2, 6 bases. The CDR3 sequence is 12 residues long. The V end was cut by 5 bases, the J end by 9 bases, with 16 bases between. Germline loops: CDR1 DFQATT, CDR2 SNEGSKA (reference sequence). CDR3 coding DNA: TGCAGTGCTGCACTAGCATTCGAGGCCCAGTACTTC. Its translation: CSAALAFEAQYF.

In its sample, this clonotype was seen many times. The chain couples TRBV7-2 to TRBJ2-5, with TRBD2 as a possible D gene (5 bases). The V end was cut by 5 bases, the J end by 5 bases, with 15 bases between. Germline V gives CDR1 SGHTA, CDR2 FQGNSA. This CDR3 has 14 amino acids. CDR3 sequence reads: CASSPSQAAETQYF. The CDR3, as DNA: TGTGCCAGCAGCCCTAGCCAGGCCGCCGAGACCCAGTACTTC.

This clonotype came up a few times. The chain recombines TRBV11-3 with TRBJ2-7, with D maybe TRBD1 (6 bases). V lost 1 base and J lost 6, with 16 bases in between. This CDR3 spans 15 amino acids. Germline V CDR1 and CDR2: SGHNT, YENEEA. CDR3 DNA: TGTGCCAGCAGCTTAGCCGGGGCAGGGGTTTCCGAGCAGTACTTC. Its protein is CASSLAGAGVSEQYF.

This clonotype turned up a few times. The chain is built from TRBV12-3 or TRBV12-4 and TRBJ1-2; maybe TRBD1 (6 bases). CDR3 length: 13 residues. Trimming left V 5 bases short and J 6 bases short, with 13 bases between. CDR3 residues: CASSVTGSDGYTF. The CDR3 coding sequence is TGTGCCAGCAGTGTTACAGGGTCGGATGGCTACACCTTC.

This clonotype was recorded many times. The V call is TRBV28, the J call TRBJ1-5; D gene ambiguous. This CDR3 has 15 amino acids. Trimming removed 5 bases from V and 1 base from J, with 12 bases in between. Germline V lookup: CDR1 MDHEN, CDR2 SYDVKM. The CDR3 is CASSRTLGSNQPQHF. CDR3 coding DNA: TGTGCCAGCAGTCGAACCTTAGGGAGCAATCAGCCCCAGCATTTT.

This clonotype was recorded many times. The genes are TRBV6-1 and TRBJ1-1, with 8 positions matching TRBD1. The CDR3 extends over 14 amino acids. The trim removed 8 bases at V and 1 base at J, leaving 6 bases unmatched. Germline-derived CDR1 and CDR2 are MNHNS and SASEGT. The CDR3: CASSTGGENTEAFF. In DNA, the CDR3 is TGTGCCAGCTCAACAGGGGGGGAGAACACTGAAGCTTTCTTT.

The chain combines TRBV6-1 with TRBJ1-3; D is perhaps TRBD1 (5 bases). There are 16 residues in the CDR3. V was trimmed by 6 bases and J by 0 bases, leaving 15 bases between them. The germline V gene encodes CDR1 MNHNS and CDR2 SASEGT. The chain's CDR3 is CASRPPGAYSGNTIYF. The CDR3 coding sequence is TGTGCCAGCAGGCCACCCGGGGCCTACTCTGGAAACACCATATATTTT.

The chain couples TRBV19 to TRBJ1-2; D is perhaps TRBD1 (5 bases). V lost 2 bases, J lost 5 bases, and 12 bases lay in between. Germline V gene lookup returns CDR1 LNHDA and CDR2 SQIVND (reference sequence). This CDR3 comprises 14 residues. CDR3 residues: CASSIRQSIYGYTF. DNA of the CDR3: TGTGCCAGTAGTATAAGACAGTCTATTTATGGCTACACCTTC. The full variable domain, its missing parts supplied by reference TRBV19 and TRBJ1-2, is DGGITQSPKYLFRKEGQNVTLSCEQNLNHDAMYWYRQDPGQGLRLIYYSQIVNDFQKGDIAEGYSVSREKKESFPLTVTSAQKNPTAFYLCASSIRQSIYGYTFGSGTRLTVV.

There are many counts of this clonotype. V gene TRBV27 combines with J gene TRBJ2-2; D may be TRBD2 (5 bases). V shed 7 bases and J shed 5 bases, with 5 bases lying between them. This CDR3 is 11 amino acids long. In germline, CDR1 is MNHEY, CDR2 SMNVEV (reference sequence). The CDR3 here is CASTGTGELFF. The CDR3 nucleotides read TGTGCCAGCACGGGGACCGGGGAGCTGTTTTTT.

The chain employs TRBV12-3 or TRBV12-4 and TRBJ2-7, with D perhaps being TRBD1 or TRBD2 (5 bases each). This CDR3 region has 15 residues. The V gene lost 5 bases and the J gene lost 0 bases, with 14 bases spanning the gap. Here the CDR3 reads CASSHPARGSYEQYF. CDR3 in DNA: TGTGCCAGCAGTCACCCCGCGAGGGGCTCCTACGAGCAGTACTTC.

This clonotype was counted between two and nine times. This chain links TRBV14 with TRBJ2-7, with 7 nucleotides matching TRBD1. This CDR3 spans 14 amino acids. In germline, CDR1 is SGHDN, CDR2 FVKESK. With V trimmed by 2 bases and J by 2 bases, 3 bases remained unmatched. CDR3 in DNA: TGTGCCAGCAGCCAAACAGGGGCCACCTACGAGCAGTACTTC. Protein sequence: CASSQTGATYEQYF. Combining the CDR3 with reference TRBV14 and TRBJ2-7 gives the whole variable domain EAGVTQFPSHSVIEKGQTVTLRCDPISGHDNLYWYRRVMGKEIKFLLHFVKESKQDESGMPNNRFLAERTGGTYSTLKVQPAELEDSGVYFCASSQTGATYEQYFGPGTRLTVT.

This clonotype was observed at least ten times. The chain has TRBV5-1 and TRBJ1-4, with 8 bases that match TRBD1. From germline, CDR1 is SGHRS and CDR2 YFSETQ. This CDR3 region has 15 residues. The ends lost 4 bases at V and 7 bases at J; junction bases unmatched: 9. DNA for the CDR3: TGCGCCAGCAGCACCTCAGGGGGCGCGGGTGAAAAACTGTTTTTT. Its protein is CASSTSGGAGEKLFF.

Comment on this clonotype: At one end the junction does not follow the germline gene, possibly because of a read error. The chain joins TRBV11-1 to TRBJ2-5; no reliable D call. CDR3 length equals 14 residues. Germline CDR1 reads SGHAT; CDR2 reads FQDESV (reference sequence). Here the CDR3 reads CASSFASRDATQHF. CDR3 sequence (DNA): TGTGCCAGCAGCTTTGCGTCTAGGGATGCGACCCAGCACTTC.

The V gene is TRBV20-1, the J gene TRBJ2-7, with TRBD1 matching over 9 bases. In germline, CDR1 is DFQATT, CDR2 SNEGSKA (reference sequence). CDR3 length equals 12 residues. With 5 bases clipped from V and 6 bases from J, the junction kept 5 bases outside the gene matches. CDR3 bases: TGCAGTGCTGGGACAGGGCGAGGCGAGCAGTACTTC. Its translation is CSAGTGRGEQYF.

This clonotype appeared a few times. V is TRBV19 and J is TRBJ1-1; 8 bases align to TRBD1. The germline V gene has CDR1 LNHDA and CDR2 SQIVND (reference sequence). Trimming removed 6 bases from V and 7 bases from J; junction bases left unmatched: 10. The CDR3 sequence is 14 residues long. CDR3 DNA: TGTGCCAGTAGGATAAAGACAGGGGCGATTGAAGCTTTCTTT. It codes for CASRIKTGAIEAFF.

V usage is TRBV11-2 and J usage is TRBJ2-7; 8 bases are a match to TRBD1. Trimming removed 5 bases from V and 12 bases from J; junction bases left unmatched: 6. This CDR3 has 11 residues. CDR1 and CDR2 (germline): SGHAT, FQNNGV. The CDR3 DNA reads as TGTGCCAGCAGCGCAGCCGGGACAGGGTACTTC. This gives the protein CASSAAGTGYF. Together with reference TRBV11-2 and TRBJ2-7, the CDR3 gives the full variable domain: EAGVAQSPRYKIIEKRQSVAFWCNPISGHATLYWYQQILGQGPKLLIQFQNNGVVDDSQLPKDRFSAERLKGVDSTLKIQPAKLEDSAVYLCASSAAGTGYFGPGTRLTVT.

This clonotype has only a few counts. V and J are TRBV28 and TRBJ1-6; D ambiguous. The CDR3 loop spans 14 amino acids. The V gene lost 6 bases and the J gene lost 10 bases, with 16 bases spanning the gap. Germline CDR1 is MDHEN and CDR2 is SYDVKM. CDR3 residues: CASRTDVGGSPLHF. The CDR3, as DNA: TGTGCCAGCAGAACGGACGTCGGTGGCTCACCCCTCCACTTT.

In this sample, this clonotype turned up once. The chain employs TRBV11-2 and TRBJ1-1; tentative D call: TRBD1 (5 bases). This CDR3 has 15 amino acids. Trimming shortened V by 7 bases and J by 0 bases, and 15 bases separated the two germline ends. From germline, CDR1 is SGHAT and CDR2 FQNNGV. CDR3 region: CASNSLGAMNTEAFF. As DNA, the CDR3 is TGTGCCAGCAACTCGTTAGGGGCCATGAACACTGAAGCTTTCTTT.

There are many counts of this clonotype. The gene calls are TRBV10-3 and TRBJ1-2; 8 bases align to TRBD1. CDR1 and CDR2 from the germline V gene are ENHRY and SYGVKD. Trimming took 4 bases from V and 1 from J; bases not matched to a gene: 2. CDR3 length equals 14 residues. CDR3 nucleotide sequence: TGTGCCATCAGTGGGACAGGGCTTAACTATGGCTACACCTTC. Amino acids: CAISGTGLNYGYTF.

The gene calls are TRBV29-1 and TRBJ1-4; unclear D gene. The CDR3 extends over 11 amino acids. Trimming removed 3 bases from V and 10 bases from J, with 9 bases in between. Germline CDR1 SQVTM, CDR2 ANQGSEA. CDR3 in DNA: TGCAGCGTTGACAGGCTCGGAAAACTGTTTTTT. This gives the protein CSVDRLGKLFF. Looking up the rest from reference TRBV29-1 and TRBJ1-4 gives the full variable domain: SAVISQKPSRDICQRGTSLTIQCQVDSQVTMMFWYRQQPGQSLTLIATANQGSEATYESGFVIDKFPISRPNLTFSTLTVSNMSPEDSSIYLCSVDRLGKLFFGSGTQLSVL.

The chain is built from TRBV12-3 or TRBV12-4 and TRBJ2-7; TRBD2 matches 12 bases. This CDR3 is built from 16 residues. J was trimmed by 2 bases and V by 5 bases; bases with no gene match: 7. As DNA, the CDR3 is TGTGCCAGCAGTCAGCGTCTAGCGGGAGGGCCCTACGAGCAGTACTTC. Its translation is CASSQRLAGGPYEQYF.

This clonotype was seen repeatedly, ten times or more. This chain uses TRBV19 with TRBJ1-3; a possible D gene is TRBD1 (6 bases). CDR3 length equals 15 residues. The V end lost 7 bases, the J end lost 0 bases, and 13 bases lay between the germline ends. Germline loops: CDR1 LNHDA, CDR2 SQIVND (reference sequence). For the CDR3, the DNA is TGTGCCAGTACCCGCTCGGACAGCTCTGGAAACACCATATATTTT. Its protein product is CASTRSDSSGNTIYF.

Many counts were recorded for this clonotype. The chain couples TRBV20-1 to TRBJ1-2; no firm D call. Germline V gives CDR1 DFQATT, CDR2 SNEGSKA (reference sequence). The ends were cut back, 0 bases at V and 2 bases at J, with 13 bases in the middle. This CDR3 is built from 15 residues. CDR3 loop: CSARDPRVTNYGYTF. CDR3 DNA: TGCAGTGCTAGAGATCCTCGGGTGACGAACTATGGCTACACCTTC.

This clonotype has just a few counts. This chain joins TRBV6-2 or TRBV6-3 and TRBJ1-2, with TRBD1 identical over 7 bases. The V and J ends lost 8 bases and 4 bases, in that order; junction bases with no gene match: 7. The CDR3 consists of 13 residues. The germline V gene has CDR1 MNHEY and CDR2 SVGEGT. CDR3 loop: CASGDRAFYGYTF. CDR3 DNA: TGTGCCAGCGGAGACAGGGCTTTCTATGGCTACACCTTC.